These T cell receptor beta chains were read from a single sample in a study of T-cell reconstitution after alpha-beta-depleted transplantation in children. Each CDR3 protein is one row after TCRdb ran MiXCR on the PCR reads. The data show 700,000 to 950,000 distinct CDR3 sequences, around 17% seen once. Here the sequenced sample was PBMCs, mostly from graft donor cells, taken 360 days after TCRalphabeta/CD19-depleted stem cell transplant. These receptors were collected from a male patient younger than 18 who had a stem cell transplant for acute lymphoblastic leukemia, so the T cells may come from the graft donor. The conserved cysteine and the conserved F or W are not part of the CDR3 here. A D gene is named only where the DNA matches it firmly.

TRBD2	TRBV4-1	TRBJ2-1	ASSHRLAERVSYNEQF
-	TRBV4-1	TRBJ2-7	ASSQAGTVTYEQY
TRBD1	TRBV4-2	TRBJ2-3	ASSQAKGTASTDTQY
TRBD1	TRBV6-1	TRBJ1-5	ASSPGQSPHGPQH
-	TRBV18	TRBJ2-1	ASSPRLPGFTTEQF
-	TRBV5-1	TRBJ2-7	ASSKGSSSYEQY
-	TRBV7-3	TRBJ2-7	ASSPSARTYEQY
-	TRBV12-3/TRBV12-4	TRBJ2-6	ASSISRAGANVLT
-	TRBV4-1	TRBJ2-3	ASSQVDSLTDTQY
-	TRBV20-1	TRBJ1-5	SASAGIYQPQH
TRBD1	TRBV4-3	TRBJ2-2	ASSRQGYTGELF
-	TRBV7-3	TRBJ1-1	ASSLNGGVGTEAF
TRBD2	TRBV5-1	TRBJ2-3	ASSELAERGDTQY
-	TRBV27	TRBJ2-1	ASSFSPIGNEQF
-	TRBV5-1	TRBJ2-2	ASSLRGIQINTGELF
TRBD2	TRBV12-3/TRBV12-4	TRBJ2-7	ASTRGLAEQY
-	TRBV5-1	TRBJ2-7	ASSLGVNRVFAHEQY
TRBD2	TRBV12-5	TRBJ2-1	ASGSGTSGNEQF
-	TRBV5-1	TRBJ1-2	ASSLAWGVGSPPGANYGYT
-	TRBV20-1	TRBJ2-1	SAVIWRGRNEQF
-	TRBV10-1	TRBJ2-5	ASSVEPRGETQY
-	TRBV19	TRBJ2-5	ASSIVSRRETQY
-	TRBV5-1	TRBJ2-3	ATQPTVGLDTQY
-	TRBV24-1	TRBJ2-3	ATSDLRASSTIPPDTQY
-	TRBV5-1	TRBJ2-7	ASSRGTAYPYEQY
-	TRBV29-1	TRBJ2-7	SVGGYPSSYEQY
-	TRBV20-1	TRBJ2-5	SARRGWNPEY
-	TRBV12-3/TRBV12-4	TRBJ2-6	ASRAGRQSSGANVLT
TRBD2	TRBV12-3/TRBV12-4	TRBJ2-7	ASSLGGGRSSYEQY
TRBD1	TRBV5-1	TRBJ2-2	ASSPRTGGNGELF
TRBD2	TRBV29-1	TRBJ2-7	SAEGLAGGDLKQY
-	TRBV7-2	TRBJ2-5	ASSLAGTRETQY
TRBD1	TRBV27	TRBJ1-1	ASSFRRGVGTEAF
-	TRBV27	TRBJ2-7	ASSFQGGEQY
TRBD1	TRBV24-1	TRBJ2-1	ATSAPMGQGENEQF
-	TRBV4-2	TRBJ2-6	ASSQVRAVHVLT
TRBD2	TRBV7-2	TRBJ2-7	ASSPTSGGGIYEQY
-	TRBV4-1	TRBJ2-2	ASSQRTGESNTGELF
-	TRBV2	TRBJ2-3	ASTFLGSGSTDTQY
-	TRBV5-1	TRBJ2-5	ASSLDIAQY
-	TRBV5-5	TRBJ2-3	ASSLSVLGGTDTQY
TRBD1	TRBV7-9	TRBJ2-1	ASSSVPGQGMVNEQF
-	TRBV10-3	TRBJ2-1	AISDPVGVYNEQF
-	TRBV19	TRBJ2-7	ASSIGPSEQY
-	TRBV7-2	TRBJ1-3	ASSLRGGGNTIY